The 9 T cell receptor beta chains below come from one sample, sequenced in a study of T cell responses to AZD1222 COVID-19 vaccine. Profiled with immunoSEQ multiplex PCR; TCRdb holds only in-frame clones, not every one. The sample records 120,000 or so clones, about nine tenths being singletons. This specimen was peripheral blood, taken on day 0 of AZD1222 vaccination. The source is an adult in good health.

This clone was detected only once. This chain joins TRBV27 and TRBJ1-1; D might be TRBD1 (5 bases). This CDR3 spans 14 amino acids. Germline V gives CDR1 MNHEY, CDR2 SMNVEV (reference sequence). The ends were cut back, 8 bases at V and 4 bases at J, with 17 bases in the middle. Written as DNA, the CDR3 is TGTGCCAGCCGTGGGTACGGGGGGGGCACTGAAGCTTTCTTT. Encoded protein: CASRGYGGGTEAFF.

CDR3 DNA sequence: TGTGCCAGCAGCTCCGGAGTCCGGACAGGGAATTACGAGCAGTACTTC. Its protein is CASSSGVRTGNYEQYF. The chain is built from TRBV5-4 and TRBJ2-7, with 8 bases identical to TRBD1. The germline V gene encodes CDR1 SGHNT and CDR2 YYREEE (reference sequence). V lost 3 bases to trimming and J lost 4 bases; unmatched junction nucleotides: 12. The CDR3 consists of 16 residues.

The CDR3 region is CASSYTSGRTYEQYF. The CDR3 DNA reads TGTGCCAGCAGTTATACTAGCGGGAGGACCTACGAGCAGTACTTC. V and J are TRBV5-5 and TRBJ2-7; TRBD2 agrees at 12 bases. J was trimmed by 2 bases and V by 5 bases; bases with no gene match: 5. This CDR3 is built from 15 residues. Germline V gene lookup returns CDR1 SGHKS and CDR2 YYEKEE (reference sequence).

The chain couples TRBV6-5 to TRBJ2-7; 9 nucleotides line up with TRBD1. CDR1 is MNHEY, CDR2 SVGAGI, per germline. V dropped 6 bases and J dropped 3; count of bases not matched to a gene: 9. This CDR3 contains 15 residues. Here the CDR3 reads CASRTGGAGIYEQYF. In DNA, the CDR3 is TGTGCCAGCAGAACAGGGGGCGCTGGGATCTACGAGCAGTACTTC.

The J gene is TRBJ1-1, the V gene TRBV12-3 or TRBV12-4; D might be TRBD1 (5 bases). Between the trimmed V and J ends, which lost 6 bases and 10 bases, there was a span of 12 bases. The CDR3 extends over 11 amino acids. The CDR3 loop reads CASSPGGGAFF. CDR3 nucleotide sequence: TGTGCCAGCAGCCCCGGGGGAGGAGCTTTCTTT.

Written as DNA, the CDR3 is TGTGCCAGCAGAGCCCCCCGAGATACGCAGTATTTT. It translates to CASRAPRDTQYF. This rearrangement joins TRBV28 to TRBJ2-3; D remains unclear. The germline CDR1 and CDR2 sequences are MDHEN and SYDVKM. V lost 6 bases and J 5 bases, leaving 9 bases between the germline ends. The CDR3 sequence is 12 residues long.

This clone was counted a single time. This rearrangement joins TRBV3-1 (or the pseudogene TRBV3-2) to TRBJ2-5; D ambiguous. Trimming took 3 bases from V and 4 from J, leaving 3 bases between them. The CDR3 spans 11 residues. Germline lookup yields CDR1 LGHDT and CDR2 YNNKEL (reference sequence). The CDR3 region is CASSHSETQYF. CDR3 coding DNA: TGTGCCAGCAGCCATTCAGAGACCCAGTACTTC.

The chain joins TRBV27 to TRBJ1-2; no clear D. V shed 5 bases and J shed 6 bases, with 7 bases lying between them. This CDR3 has 11 residues. Germline CDR1 is MNHEY and CDR2 is SMNVEV (reference sequence). The CDR3 sequence: CASSGTDGYTF. CDR3 nucleotides: TGTGCCAGCAGTGGCACAGATGGCTACACCTTC.

DNA of the CDR3: TGTGCCAGCAGCTTGTCGGGGGCGAGCAATCAGCCCCAGCATTTT. This codes for CASSLSGASNQPQHF. The J gene is TRBJ1-5, the V gene TRBV5-6; D possibly corresponds to TRBD1 (6 bases). The length of the CDR3 is 15 residues. V was clipped by 1 base and J by 1 base, with 9 bases between them. CDR1 and CDR2 (germline): SGHDT, YYEEEE.